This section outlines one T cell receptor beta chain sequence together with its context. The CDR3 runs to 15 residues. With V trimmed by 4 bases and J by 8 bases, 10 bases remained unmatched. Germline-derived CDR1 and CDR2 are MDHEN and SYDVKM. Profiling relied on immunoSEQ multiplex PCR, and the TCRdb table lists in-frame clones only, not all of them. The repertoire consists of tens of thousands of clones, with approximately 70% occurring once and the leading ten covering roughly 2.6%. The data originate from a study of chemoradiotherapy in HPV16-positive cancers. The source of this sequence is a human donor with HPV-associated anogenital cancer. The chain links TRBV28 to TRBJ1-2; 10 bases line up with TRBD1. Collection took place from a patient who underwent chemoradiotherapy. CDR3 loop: CASSSGTGDRSGYTF. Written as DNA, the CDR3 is TGTGCCAGCAGTTCAGGGACAGGGGACAGGAGCGGCTACACCTTC.